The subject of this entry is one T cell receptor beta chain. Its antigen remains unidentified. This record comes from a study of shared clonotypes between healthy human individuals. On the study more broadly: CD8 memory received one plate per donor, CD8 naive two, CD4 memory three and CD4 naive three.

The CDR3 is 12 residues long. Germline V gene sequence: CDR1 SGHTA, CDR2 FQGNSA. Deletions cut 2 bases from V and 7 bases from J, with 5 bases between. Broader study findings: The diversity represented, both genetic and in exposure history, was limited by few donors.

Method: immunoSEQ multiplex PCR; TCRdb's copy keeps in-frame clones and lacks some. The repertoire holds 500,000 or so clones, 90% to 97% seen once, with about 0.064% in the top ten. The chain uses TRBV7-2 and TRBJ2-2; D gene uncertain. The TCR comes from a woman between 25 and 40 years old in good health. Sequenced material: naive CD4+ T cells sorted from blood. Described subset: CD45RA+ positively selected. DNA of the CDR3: TGTGCCAGCAGCTTAACTGTCGGGGAGCTGTTTTTT. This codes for CASSLTVGELFF.